Listed here are 7 T cell receptor beta chains from one sample, sequenced in a study of cytomegalovirus exposure and HLA in healthy donors. PCR primers comprised 60 Vbeta and 13 Jbeta primers. Assay used: immunoSEQ multiplex PCR; TCRdb lists only in-frame clones, some missing. Found here are a few hundred thousand clones, more than 60% of them singletons; the top ten hold roughly a sixth. Sequences were obtained from PBMCs. The receptors originated from a man between 35 and 55 years old in good health and CMV-seronegative.

This clone came up a few times. This chain connects TRBV6-5 to TRBJ2-7; 7 bases are shared with TRBD1. Trimming cost V 4 bases and J 2 bases; bases outside gene matches: 11. CDR3 length: 16 amino acids. CDR1 MNHEY and CDR2 SVGAGI come from the germline V gene. The CDR3 loop is CASSSGVGDRAYEQYF. The CDR3 DNA reads as TGTGCCAGCAGTTCCGGGGTGGGGGACAGAGCCTACGAGCAGTACTTC.

The chain links TRBV7-9 to TRBJ2-1; 7 bases map to TRBD2. The J segment lost 4 bases and the V segment lost 1 base, leaving 1 base of the junction unmatched. Germline-derived CDR1 and CDR2 are SEHNR and FQNEAQ (reference sequence). The CDR3 length is 14 residues. The CDR3 DNA reads TGTGCCAGCAGCTTAGGACTAGCTTACAATGAGCAGTTCTTC. It yields the protein CASSLGLAYNEQFF.

V is TRBV7-2 and J is TRBJ2-1; 14 bases line up with TRBD2. Germline V gives CDR1 SGHTA, CDR2 FQGNSA. CDR3 length equals 15 residues. The J segment lost 7 bases and the V segment lost 4 bases, leaving 3 bases of the junction unmatched. The CDR3 sequence: CASSSRTSGRNEQFF. CDR3 sequence (DNA): TGTGCCAGCAGCTCCAGGACTAGCGGGAGGAATGAGCAGTTCTTC.

This sequence joins TRBV10-3 and TRBJ1-1; D possibly corresponds to TRBD1 (5 bases). This CDR3 comprises 14 residues. V was trimmed by 2 bases and J by 4 bases, leaving 11 bases between them. From germline, CDR1 is ENHRY and CDR2 SYGVKD. CDR3 sequence (DNA): TGTGCCATCAGTGAGCAGGGCGGCGGCACTGAAGCTTTCTTT. Its translation: CAISEQGGGTEAFF.

The chain employs TRBV18 and TRBJ1-5; maybe TRBD1 (5 bases). CDR3 length: 14 residues. The germline V gene has CDR1 KGHSH and CDR2 LQKENI. The V and J ends lost 1 base and 9 bases respectively, with 13 bases between them. The DNA for the CDR3 is TGTGCCAGCTCACCACTTAAGCGGGGCGCGCCCCAGCATTTT. Residues: CASSPLKRGAPQHF.

This sequence joins TRBV18 and TRBJ1-5, with 8 bases matching TRBD1. The V gene end was trimmed by 6 bases and the J gene end by 7 bases; junction bases not matched to a gene: 8. This CDR3 is 14 amino acids long. Germline lookup yields CDR1 KGHSH and CDR2 LQKENI. The CDR3 region is CASSLGQAGQPQHF. CDR3 nucleotide sequence: TGTGCCAGCTCCCTGGGACAGGCAGGCCAGCCCCAGCATTTT.

The chain joins TRBV7-4 to TRBJ1-2; D unresolved. V was pared by 5 bases and J by 8 bases, with 15 bases between. CDR3 length equals 13 residues. In germline, CDR1 is SGHVT, CDR2 SQSDAQ. CDR3 DNA sequence: TGTGCCAGCAGCGAGCGGGCCTCCCGCGGCTACACCTTC. Its protein product is CASSERASRGYTF.